Listed below are T cell receptor beta chains from one sample, sequenced in a study of identical twins. TCRdb passed the 5' RACE reads through MiXCR, listing each CDR3 protein once. The table lists 700,000 or so distinct CDR3 sequences, over 20% of them singletons. In addition, the sample was reused for a study of T cells expressing NK-cell markers.

The sequenced sample consisted of PBMCs. Receptor source: a woman between 18 and 29 years old in good health. CDR3s leave out the opening cysteine and the closing phenylalanine or tryptophan. The order of the fields is V gene, J gene, CDR3 length, CDR3 protein.

TRBV12-3/TRBV12-4	TRBJ2-7	11	ASSEPLGDEQY
TRBV10-2	TRBJ1-1	12	ASSRGQSNTEAF
TRBV20-1	TRBJ1-3	13	SANGSPSSGNTIY
TRBV9	TRBJ2-5	12	ASSVGTDQETQY
TRBV20-1	TRBJ2-3	13	SATPGAGGTDTQY
TRBV20-1	TRBJ2-3	12	SARTSGRSDTQY
TRBV6-1	TRBJ2-1	13	ATLRALSSYNEQF
TRBV5-1	TRBJ1-1	12	ASSFVQTNTEAF
TRBV7-8	TRBJ2-6	16	ASRVGRVLSSGANVLT
TRBV20-1	TRBJ2-7	10	SVRDPAAEQY
TRBV7-2	TRBJ2-7	12	ASSLGTTEAEQY
TRBV12-3/TRBV12-4	TRBJ2-5	14	ASSPLDRGYQETQY
TRBV20-1	TRBJ1-1	11	SAERNSNSEAF
TRBV5-6	TRBJ2-2	16	ASSHLPDRGLPEGELF
TRBV20-1	TRBJ1-2	10	SARELEDGYT
TRBV20-1	TRBJ1-2	12	SARSQGFRYGYT
TRBV3-1	TRBJ2-1	14	ASSRFLGRARDEQF
TRBV12-3/TRBV12-4	TRBJ2-3	9	ASSLRDMQY
TRBV20-1	TRBJ2-3	9	SATEQDTQY
TRBV12-3/TRBV12-4	TRBJ2-1	14	ASSPAMMGWRGEQF
TRBV4-3	TRBJ2-7	14	ASSQEYQREFHEQY
TRBV7-2	TRBJ2-1	15	ASSLALGLAAYNEQF
TRBV5-1	TRBJ2-1	11	ASSLDRSDEQF
TRBV7-2	TRBJ2-1	12	ASSLWTSDNEQF
TRBV20-1	TRBJ1-1	11	SASAQGWTEAF
TRBV27	TRBJ2-2	13	ASSRDYKGTGELF
TRBV12-3/TRBV12-4	TRBJ2-2	12	ASSYRLAGGELF
TRBV13	TRBJ2-7	15	ASSTWTEGGVPYEQY